This T cell receptor beta chain originates from a study of blood T cell repertoires in COVID-19. Study in general: In each case, the material was cDNA or gDNA derived from T cells, B-cell-depleted T cells, or PBMCs.

Trimming at V came to 2 bases and at J to 3 bases, leaving 6 bases not matched to a gene. Germline CDR1 SGHTA, CDR2 FQGNSA. This CDR3 is built from 15 residues. TCRdb keeps only in-frame clones here, not all; method: immunoSEQ multiplex PCR. The data hold under 150,000 clones, with around 81% observed a single time. The chain employs TRBV7-2 and TRBJ2-7; TRBD2 agrees at 8 bases. This TCR derives from a man aged 40-55 years with active or convalescent COVID-19. Input material: peripheral blood. CDR3 amino acids: CASSLKAGEYYEQYF. The CDR3 DNA follows: TGTGCCAGCAGCTTAAAAGCGGGGGAATACTACGAGCAGTACTTC. The whole variable domain, remainder taken from reference TRBV7-2 and TRBJ2-7, is GAGVSQSPSNKVTEKGKDVELRCDPISGHTALYWYRQSLGQGLEFLIYFQGNSAPDKSGLPSDRFSAERTGGSVSTLTIQRTQQEDSAVYLCASSLKAGEYYEQYFGPGTRLTVT.